This TCR beta chain derives from a study of T cell changes during pregnancy in multiple sclerosis. The CDR3 is made up of 13 amino acids. V lost 0 bases and J 4 bases, leaving 7 bases between the germline ends. In germline, CDR1 is MNHEY, CDR2 SMNVEV (reference sequence). Some clones are missing from TCRdb's copy, which holds only in-frame ones; the method was immunoSEQ multiplex PCR. The sample has about 85,000 clones; roughly nine tenths are singletons. V gene TRBV27 combines with J gene TRBJ2-7; D unclear. Source: peripheral blood, taken in the first trimester of pregnancy. The receptor was derived from a female donor with multiple sclerosis, enrolled in a pregnancy study. The DNA of the CDR3 is TGTGCCAGCAGTTTATCGCTAGGTTACGAGCAGTACTTC. Encoded protein: CASSLSLGYEQYF.